These T cell receptor beta chains were read from a single sample in a study of blood T cell repertoires in COVID-19. Assay: immunoSEQ multiplex PCR; the TCRdb copy retains only in-frame clones and omits some. The profile covers approximately 11,000 clones, with about 90% appearing a single time and under 5.5% taken by the ten largest. The sample was peripheral blood. The receptors derive from a human donor in a cohort sampled during active COVID-19. Both conserved end residues are part of each CDR3. Fields, in order: V gene, J gene, CDR3 protein.

>TRBV6-2/TRBV6-3|TRBJ1-5
CASSPDRGSQPQHF
>TRBV11-2|TRBJ2-3
CASSFSGLSTDTQYF
>TRBV6-2/TRBV6-3|TRBJ1-5
CASSATGGRNQPQHF
>TRBV7-2|TRBJ2-1
CASSLQTSGRKVGEQFF
>TRBV24-1|TRBJ2-1
CATSDQFGLADYNEQFF
>TRBV13|TRBJ2-5
CASSFQQGYQETQYF
>TRBV7-8|TRBJ1-1
CASSPRQGARTEAFF
>TRBV18|TRBJ2-3
CASSPTGLVSTDTQYF
>TRBV25-1|TRBJ2-3
CASSSGLALSTDTQYF
>TRBV3-1/TRBV3-2|TRBJ2-1
CASSQDALRLNSSSYNEQFF
>TRBV5-1|TRBJ2-7
CASSPGGGGSYEQYF
>TRBV18|TRBJ2-3
CASSPGLAGGVGNTDTQYF
>TRBV28|TRBJ2-3
CASSSGSDTQYF
>TRBV6-5|TRBJ1-2
CASRLRQEPGYTF
>TRBV19|TRBJ1-2
CASTSGQAQLYGYTF
>TRBV28|TRBJ2-1
CASSPPTGRGGNEQFF
>TRBV4-2|TRBJ2-3
CASSLLQAGTDTQYF
>TRBV3-1/TRBV3-2|TRBJ2-2
CASSQTQSGELFF
>TRBV4-1|TRBJ2-7
CASSPLPDTHSYEQYF
>TRBV7-2|TRBJ2-2
CASRLAGDTGELFF
>TRBV2|TRBJ1-6
CASLRDRGFNSPLHF
>TRBV9|TRBJ2-7
CASSVVIYEQYF
>TRBV27|TRBJ2-2
CASSLYGGGISSGELFF
>TRBV10-1|TRBJ2-6
CASSDRDRGMAGANVLTF
>TRBV6-5|TRBJ2-2
CASRQNRGEGGELFF
>TRBV19|TRBJ2-7
CASSTPFRTGKYEQYF
>TRBV2|TRBJ2-5
CASSVRPSGDQETQYF